This TCR beta chain was obtained from a study of control samples from healthy donors and cancer patients (dated by TCRdb to the early 2020s). As regards this clone: This receptor's antigen is unknown. No base quality information exists; no much larger clone differs at one position.

Trimming takes 5 bases off V and 5 bases off J; junction bases not matched to a gene: 11. The germline V gene (reference sequence) gives CDR1 as PRHDT and CDR2 as FYEKMQ. The CDR3 has 15 amino acids, counting the end cysteine and phenylalanine. Only CDR3 DNA is held: 45 bases, read in frame from base 1. The protocol used for the library was the immunoSEQ multiplex PCR assay. TCRdb's version of the immuneACCESS table is confined to in-frame rearrangements and falls short of the full clone set. An unresolved V gene accounts for under half of the shortfall where checked; the remainder is of unknown origin. This sample gives some 190,000 clones in total; roughly nine tenths of them show up just once. Of the sample, 1.5% to 2% is held by the ten largest clones.

The rearrangement joined TRBV13 to TRBJ1-1, with TRBD1 identical over 7 junction bases. The sequenced material came from blood. This receptor was obtained from a man under 40 in good health. The sequenced DNA is TGTGCCAGCAGCACATATGACAGGGTAGGGACTGAAGCTTTCTTT. Its translation is CASSTYDRVGTEAFF.